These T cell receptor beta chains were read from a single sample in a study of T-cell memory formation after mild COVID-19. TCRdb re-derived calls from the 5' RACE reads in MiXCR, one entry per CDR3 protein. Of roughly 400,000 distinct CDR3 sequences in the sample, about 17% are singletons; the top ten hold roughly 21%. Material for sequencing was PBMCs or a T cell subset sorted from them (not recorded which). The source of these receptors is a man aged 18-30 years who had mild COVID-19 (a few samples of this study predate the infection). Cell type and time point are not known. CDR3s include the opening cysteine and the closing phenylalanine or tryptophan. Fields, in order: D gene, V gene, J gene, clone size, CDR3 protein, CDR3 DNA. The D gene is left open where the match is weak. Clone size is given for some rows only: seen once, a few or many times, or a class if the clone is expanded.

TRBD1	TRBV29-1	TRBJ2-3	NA	CSARTGLADTQYF	TGCAGCGCCCGGACAGGATTGGCAGATACGCAGTATTTT
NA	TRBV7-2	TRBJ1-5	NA	CASSPQTQQPQHF	TGTGCCAGCAGCCCCCAAACCCAACAGCCCCAGCATTTT
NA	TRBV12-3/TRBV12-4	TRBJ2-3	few	CASSWGRVADTQYF	TGTGCCAGCAGTTGGGGCAGGGTAGCGGATACGCAGTATTTT
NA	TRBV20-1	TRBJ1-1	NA	CSGSRVGHTEAFF	TGCAGTGGGTCGAGGGTCGGTCACACTGAAGCTTTCTTT
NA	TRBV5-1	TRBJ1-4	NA	CASSLDREGEKLFF	TGCGCCAGCAGCTTGGACAGGGAAGGCGAAAAACTGTTTTTT
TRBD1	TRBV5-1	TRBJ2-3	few	CASNPGQGRIDTQYF	TGCGCCAGCAACCCGGGACAGGGGAGGATAGATACGCAGTATTTT
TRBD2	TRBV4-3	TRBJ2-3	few	CASSQERNLAGGYTQYF	TGCGCCAGCAGCCAAGAAAGAAATCTAGCGGGGGGTTATACGCAGTATTTT
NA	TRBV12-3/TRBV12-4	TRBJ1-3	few	CASSLRGARGNTIYF	TGTGCCAGCAGTTTACGTGGGGCACGGGGAAACACCATATATTTT
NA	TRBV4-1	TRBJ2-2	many	CASSQHANTGELFF	TGCGCCAGCAGCCAACACGCGAACACCGGGGAGCTGTTTTTT
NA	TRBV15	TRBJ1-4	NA	CATSRDRAGGEKLFF	TGTGCCACCAGCAGAGATCGTGCAGGAGGGGAAAAACTGTTTTTT
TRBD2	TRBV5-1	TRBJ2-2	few	CASSLAPGLGAGELFF	TGCGCCAGCAGCTTGGCCCCGGGACTAGGAGCCGGGGAGCTGTTTTTT
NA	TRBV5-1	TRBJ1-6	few	CASSLGLQGRSPGRSPLHF	TGCGCCAGCAGCTTGGGTCTGCAGGGCCGTAGCCCCGGCCGTTCACCCCTCCACTTT
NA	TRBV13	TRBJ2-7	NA	CASSSRTVSSYEQYF	TGTGCCAGCAGCTCCCGGACTGTCAGCTCCTACGAGCAGTACTTC
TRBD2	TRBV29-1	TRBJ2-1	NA	CSAGLAGGYNEQFF	TGCAGCGCTGGACTAGCGGGGGGTTACAATGAGCAGTTCTTC
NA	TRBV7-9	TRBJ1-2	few	CASSPTMDNYGYTF	TGTGCCAGCAGCCCGACTATGGATAACTATGGCTACACCTTC
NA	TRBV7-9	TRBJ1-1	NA	CASSLGLGGAAFF	TGTGCCAGCAGCCTCGGACTAGGGGGGGCAGCTTTCTTT
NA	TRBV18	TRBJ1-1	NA	CASSPQSASDTEAFF	TGTGCCAGCTCACCACAGTCGGCCTCGGACACTGAAGCTTTCTTT
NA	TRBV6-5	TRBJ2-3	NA	CASSITSLGTDTQYF	TGTGCCAGCAGTATTACTAGCTTGGGTACAGATACGCAGTATTTT
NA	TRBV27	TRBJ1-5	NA	CASLTYRTMKNQPQHF	TGTGCCAGCCTGACCTATAGAACTATGAAAAATCAGCCCCAGCATTTT
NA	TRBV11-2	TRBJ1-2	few	CASSPNGQNYGYTF	TGTGCCAGCAGCCCAAATGGGCAGAACTATGGCTACACCTTC
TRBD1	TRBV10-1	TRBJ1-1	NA	CASSPGQVTNTEAFF	TGCGCCAGCAGTCCGGGACAGGTTACTAACACTGAAGCTTTCTTT
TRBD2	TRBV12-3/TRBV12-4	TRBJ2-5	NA	CASSPRGLAEQETQYF	TGTGCCAGCAGTCCTCGCGGACTAGCGGAGCAAGAGACCCAGTACTTC
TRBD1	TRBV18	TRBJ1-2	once	CASSPDLTGAGYTF	TGTGCCAGCTCACCGGACCTAACAGGGGCCGGCTACACCTTC
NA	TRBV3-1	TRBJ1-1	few	CASSQDSGYKAFF	TGTGCCAGCAGCCAAGATTCAGGGTACAAAGCTTTCTTT
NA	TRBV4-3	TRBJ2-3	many	CASSQDMGRGPDTQYF	TGCGCCAGCAGCCAAGATATGGGTCGGGGCCCAGATACGCAGTATTTT
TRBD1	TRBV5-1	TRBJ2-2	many	CASRRTGTNTGELFF	TGCGCCAGCCGCCGGACAGGGACGAACACCGGGGAGCTGTTTTTT
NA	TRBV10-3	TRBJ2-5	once	CAISESRGAQETQYF	TGTGCCATCAGTGAGTCAAGAGGGGCGCAGGAGACCCAGTACTTC
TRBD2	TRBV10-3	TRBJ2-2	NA	CATGRGGTGELFF	TGTGCCACTGGTCGGGGGGGAACCGGGGAGCTGTTTTTT
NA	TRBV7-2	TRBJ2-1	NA	CASSIRTGLGGNEQFF	TGTGCCAGCAGCATAAGGACAGGACTCGGGGGGAATGAGCAGTTCTTC
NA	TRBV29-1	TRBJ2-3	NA	CSVEMAEGIPDTQYF	TGCAGCGTTGAGATGGCCGAGGGGATCCCAGATACGCAGTATTTT
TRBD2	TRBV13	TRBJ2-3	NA	CASSPNRAGADTQYF	TGTGCCAGCAGCCCGAATCGGGCGGGGGCAGATACGCAGTATTTT
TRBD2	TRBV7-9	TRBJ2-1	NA	CASSYGASGNEQFF	TGTGCCAGCAGCTACGGGGCTAGCGGCAATGAGCAGTTCTTC
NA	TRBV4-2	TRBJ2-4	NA	CASSQAGEGKNIQYF	TGTGCCAGCAGCCAAGCAGGGGAGGGCAAAAACATTCAGTACTTC
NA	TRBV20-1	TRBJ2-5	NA	CSSGVQETQYF	TGCAGCTCCGGGGTACAAGAGACCCAGTACTTC
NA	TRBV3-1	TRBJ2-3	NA	CASSQFTTDTQYF	TGTGCCAGCAGCCAATTCACAACAGATACGCAGTATTTT
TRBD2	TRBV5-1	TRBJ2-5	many	CASSATSRHKYF	TGCGCCAGCAGCGCGACTAGCAGGCACAAGTACTTC
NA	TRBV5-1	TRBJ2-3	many	CASSLDGGRADTQYF	TGCGCCAGCAGCTTGGACGGCGGTAGGGCAGATACGCAGTATTTT
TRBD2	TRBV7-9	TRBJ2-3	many	CASSLAGAGTDTQYF	TGTGCCAGCAGCTTGGCGGGAGCTGGCACAGATACGCAGTATTTT
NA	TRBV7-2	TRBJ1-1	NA	CASSLVPGSTEAFF	TGTGCCAGCAGCTTAGTGCCAGGCAGCACTGAAGCTTTCTTT
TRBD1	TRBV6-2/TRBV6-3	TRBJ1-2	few	CASSYPGTGEYGYTF	TGTGCCAGCAGTTACCCCGGGACAGGAGAGTATGGCTACACCTTC
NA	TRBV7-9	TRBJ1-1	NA	CASSSQGQGTEAFF	TGTGCCAGCAGCTCACAGGGCCAGGGGACTGAAGCTTTCTTT
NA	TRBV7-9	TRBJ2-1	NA	CASSLVDSLFF	TGTGCCAGCAGCTTAGTAGATAGTTTGTTCTTC
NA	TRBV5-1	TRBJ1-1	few	CARSVQVFNAEAFF	TGCGCCAGGAGCGTACAGGTATTCAACGCTGAAGCTTTCTTT
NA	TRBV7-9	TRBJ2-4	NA	CASSPWGDGAKNIQYF	TGTGCCAGCAGCCCGTGGGGGGATGGAGCCAAAAACATTCAGTACTTC
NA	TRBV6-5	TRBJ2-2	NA	CATSQGDITGELFF	TGTGCCACCTCACAGGGTGATATCACCGGGGAGCTGTTTTTT
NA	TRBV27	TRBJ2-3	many	CASSFRAKTDTQYF	TGTGCCAGCAGTTTTCGGGCGAAAACGGATACGCAGTATTTT
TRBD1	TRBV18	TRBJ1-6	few	CASSPSRGYSPLHF	TGTGCCAGCTCACCGAGCAGGGGGTATTCACCCCTCCACTTT
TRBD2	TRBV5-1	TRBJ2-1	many	CASSPTGTSGGNEQFF	TGCGCCAGCAGCCCTACCGGGACTAGCGGGGGCAATGAGCAGTTCTTC
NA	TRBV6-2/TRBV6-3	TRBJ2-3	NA	CASSYAKLARRGTQYF	TGTGCCAGCAGTTACGCGAAACTAGCCCGACGGGGTACGCAGTATTTT
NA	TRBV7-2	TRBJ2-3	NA	CASSLDGTRTDTQYF	TGTGCCAGCAGCTTAGACGGGACCCGCACAGATACGCAGTATTTT
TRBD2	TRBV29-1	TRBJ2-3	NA	CSVEPSGGADTQYF	TGCAGCGTTGAACCTAGCGGGGGGGCAGATACGCAGTATTTT
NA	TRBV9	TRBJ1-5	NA	CASSSLRGQPQHF	TGTGCCAGCAGTTCCCTAAGGGGACAGCCCCAGCATTTT
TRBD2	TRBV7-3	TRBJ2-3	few	CASSSPRERGSTDTQYF	TGTGCCAGCAGCTCCCCCCGGGAGCGGGGTAGCACAGATACGCAGTATTTT
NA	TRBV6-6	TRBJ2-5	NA	CASIVSGTRRETQYF	TGTGCCAGCATTGTTTCGGGGACCCGCCGAGAGACCCAGTACTTC